What follows describes a single T cell receptor beta chain. The target antigen is unknown. A much larger clone differs from this one at a single base, so this may be a read error. V dropped 4 bases and J dropped 2 bases, with 9 bases sitting between them. This CDR3 region has 13 residues. CDR1 is SGHTA and CDR2 is FQGNSA in the germline V gene. Both iRepertoire HTBI primers and Arm-PCR of CDR3 regions were used to build the TCR beta libraries. TCRdb independently ran MiXCR on the multiplex PCR reads; one entry per CDR3 protein. This sample has roughly 490,000 distinct CDR3 sequences, with around a fifth found just once. The time point here: persistent/refractory GD, antithyroid drugs over 5 years with positive TRAb. PBMCs provided the RNA from which the TCR library was made. This sample was included in a study of regulatory T cells in long-lasting Graves disease. Study-wide findings and caveats: Newly diagnosed patients had higher TCR diversity than persistent Graves' patients did.

The sequence derives from a female donor with Graves disease. The chain has TRBV7-2 and TRBJ2-7; no reliable D call. The starting material was peripheral blood mononuclear cells (PBMCs), obtained when the disease was refractory, from a patient treated with antithyroid drugs. CDR3 region: CASSSDVPYEQYF. Here the CDR3 DNA reads TGTGCCAGCAGCTCGGACGTCCCCTACGAGCAGTACTTC.